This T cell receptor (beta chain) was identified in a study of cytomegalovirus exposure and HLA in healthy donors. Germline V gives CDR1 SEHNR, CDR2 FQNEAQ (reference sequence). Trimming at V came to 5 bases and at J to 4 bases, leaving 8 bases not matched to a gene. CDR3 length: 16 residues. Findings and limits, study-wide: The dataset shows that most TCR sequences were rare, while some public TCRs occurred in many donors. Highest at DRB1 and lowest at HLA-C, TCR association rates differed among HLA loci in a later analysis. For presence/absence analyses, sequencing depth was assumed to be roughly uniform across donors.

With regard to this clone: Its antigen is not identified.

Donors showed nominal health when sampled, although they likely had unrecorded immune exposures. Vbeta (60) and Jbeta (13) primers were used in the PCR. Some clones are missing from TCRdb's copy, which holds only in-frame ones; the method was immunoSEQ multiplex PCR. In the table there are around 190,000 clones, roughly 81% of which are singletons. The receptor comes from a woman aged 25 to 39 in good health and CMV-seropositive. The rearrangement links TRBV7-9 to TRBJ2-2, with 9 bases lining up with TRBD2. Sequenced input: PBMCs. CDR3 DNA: TGTGCCAGCAGCCCTAGCGGGAAAGGTAGCACCGGGGAGCTGTTTTTT. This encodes CASSPSGKGSTGELFF.